A selection of T cell receptor beta chains follows, all from one sample in a study of cytomegalovirus exposure and HLA in healthy donors. The method was immunoSEQ multiplex PCR; TCRdb's version includes in-frame clones alone and lacks a portion of them. With around 35,000 clones in the sample, the ten largest clones hold approximately 2%. The sample comprised PBMCs. The receptor source for this set is a woman in her thirties or forties in good health and CMV-seropositive. CDR3s leave out the opening cysteine and the closing phenylalanine or tryptophan.

v_call	j_call	cdr3_aa
TRBV7-2	TRBJ2-7	ASSLGLAGLYEQY
TRBV9	TRBJ1-6	ASNRQGESPLH
TRBV2	TRBJ2-7	ASKGTSGRSTYEQY
TRBV11-2	TRBJ2-5	ASSFQTSGGWKTQY
TRBV28	TRBJ1-2	ASRTQGAPNLYGYT
TRBV5-1	TRBJ1-1	ASSQNSVGGEAF
TRBV4-3	TRBJ2-7	ASSQGVAINYEQY
TRBV9	TRBJ1-4	ASSLYPTNEKLF
TRBV18	TRBJ1-6	ASSPPGGQDSPLH
TRBV5-1	TRBJ2-7	ASSELAGGKSSYEQY
TRBV6-1	TRBJ2-7	ASRRGRADEQY
TRBV28	TRBJ1-1	ASSLGGLGTEAF
TRBV6-6	TRBJ1-1	ATKRGNTEAF
TRBV5-4	TRBJ1-6	ASSLDSGVGSPLH
TRBV7-9	TRBJ2-5	ASSARQGQETQY
TRBV5-6	TRBJ2-6	ASSLKSGDYSGANVLT
TRBV5-6	TRBJ2-1	ASSLVRGAQF
TRBV10-3	TRBJ1-2	AISEAQGREDYGYT
TRBV7-9	TRBJ2-1	ASPGRGQWNNEQF
TRBV27	TRBJ2-1	ASNDRTLGREQF
TRBV28	TRBJ1-5	ASSLSGENQPQH
TRBV6-5	TRBJ1-4	ATRNGGEEKLF
TRBV28	TRBJ2-7	ASLPAGTGSFYEQY
TRBV7-9	TRBJ1-4	ASSLASPGQGSEKLF
TRBV27	TRBJ2-5	ASSSTGVPWETQY
TRBV14	TRBJ2-1	ASSQAAGGYYNEQF
TRBV2	TRBJ1-1	ASIVGGVGDTEAF
TRBV6-5	TRBJ1-1	ASSTSWGKTEAF
TRBV30	TRBJ2-1	AWGGRGPKEQF
TRBV10-3	TRBJ2-1	AISMGTSGNEQF
TRBV30	TRBJ1-5	AWSVRLGFSNQPQH
TRBV18	TRBJ2-7	ASSPGQGGSEQY
TRBV9	TRBJ2-1	ASSVEGDTYNEQF
TRBV10-2	TRBJ2-2	ASSKGPGGANTGELF
TRBV5-4	TRBJ2-5	ASSLAGVGETQY
TRBV27	TRBJ1-6	ASSSGGRNSPLH
TRBV29-1	TRBJ2-3	SVESDPTRSRDTQY
TRBV28	TRBJ1-2	ASTSNYGYT
TRBV28	TRBJ2-5	ASSDPGALRGGQETQY
TRBV28	TRBJ1-2	ASRLRQPGYGYT
TRBV19	TRBJ2-1	ASSISNNEQF